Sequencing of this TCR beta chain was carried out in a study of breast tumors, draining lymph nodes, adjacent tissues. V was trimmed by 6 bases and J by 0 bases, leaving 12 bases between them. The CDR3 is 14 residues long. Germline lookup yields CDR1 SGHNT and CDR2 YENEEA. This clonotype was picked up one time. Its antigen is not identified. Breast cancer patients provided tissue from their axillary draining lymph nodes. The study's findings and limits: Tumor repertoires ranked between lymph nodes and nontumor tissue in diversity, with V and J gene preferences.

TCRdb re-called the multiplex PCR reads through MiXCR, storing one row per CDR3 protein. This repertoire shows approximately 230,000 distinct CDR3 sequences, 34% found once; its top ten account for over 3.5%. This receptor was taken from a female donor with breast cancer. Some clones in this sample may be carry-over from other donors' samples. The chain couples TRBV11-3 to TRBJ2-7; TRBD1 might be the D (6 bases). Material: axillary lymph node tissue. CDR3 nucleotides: TGTGCCAGCAGACACAGGACAGTCTCCTACGAGCAGTACTTC. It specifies CASRHRTVSYEQYF.